A single sample gave rise to the 28 T cell receptor beta chains below, sequenced in a study of blood T cell repertoires in COVID-19. Sequencing used immunoSEQ multiplex PCR; TCRdb keeps in-frame clones, though not all of them. The sample holds about 350,000 clones, roughly 87% seen once. Sequencing was performed on peripheral blood. These receptors were obtained from a woman aged 55 to 70 with COVID-19, enrolled during active disease.

V is TRBV30 and J is TRBJ1-4; TRBD1 agrees at 7 bases. The germline CDR1 and CDR2 sequences are GTSNPN and SVGIG (reference sequence). V lost 8 bases, J lost 7 bases, and 10 bases stayed unmatched. There are 13 residues in the CDR3. CDR3: CAPPETGCEKLFF. CDR3 DNA sequence: TGTGCCCCGCCGGAGACAGGGTGTGAAAAACTGTTTTTT.

The chain carries TRBV2 and TRBJ1-5, with TRBD1 matching over 7 bases. CDR1 is SNHLY, CDR2 FYNNEI, per germline. V was clipped by 5 bases and J by 7 bases; unmatched bases: 5. The CDR3 consists of 13 residues. CDR3 sequence reads: CASSRTGEQPQHF. The CDR3 DNA reads TGTGCCAGCAGTCGTACAGGGGAACAGCCCCAGCATTTT.

The chain carries TRBV15 and TRBJ1-1; 7 bases fit TRBD1. Germline V lookup: CDR1 LNHNV, CDR2 YYDKDF (reference sequence). V lost 3 bases to trimming and J lost 3 bases; unmatched junction nucleotides: 4. The CDR3 is made up of 14 amino acids. The CDR3 sequence is CATSRDRLHTEAFF. Written as DNA, the CDR3 is TGTGCCACCAGCAGGGACAGGTTGCACACTGAAGCTTTCTTT.

The chain has TRBV4-1 and TRBJ2-7; TRBD1 might be the D (6 bases). The CDR3 consists of 16 residues. V was cut by 1 base and J by 5 bases, with 18 bases left in between. In germline, CDR1 is MGHRA, CDR2 YSYEKL. CDR3 residues: CASSQGLTGKYDEQYF. The CDR3 DNA follows: TGCGCCAGCAGCCAAGGACTTACAGGGAAGTACGACGAGCAGTACTTC.

The chain uses TRBV19 and TRBJ1-2; 8 positions agree with TRBD1. Germline CDR1 LNHDA, CDR2 SQIVND (reference sequence). J lost 3 bases, V lost 7 bases, and 7 bases had no gene match. CDR3 length: 14 residues. This CDR3 is CASTKQGVDYGYTF. The CDR3 DNA reads as TGTGCCAGTACAAAACAGGGGGTCGACTATGGCTACACCTTC.

V is TRBV6-5 and J is TRBJ1-1; a possible D gene is TRBD1 (5 bases). The V end lost 4 bases, the J end lost 2 bases, and 17 bases lay between the germline ends. Germline CDR1 reads MNHEY; CDR2 reads SVGAGI. This CDR3 is 16 amino acids long. The CDR3 reads CASSSLSTGPNTEAFF. In DNA form, the CDR3 reads TGTGCCAGCAGTTCCCTCAGCACAGGCCCTAACACTGAAGCTTTCTTT.

The genes are TRBV20-1 and TRBJ2-7; 8 bases line up with TRBD1. This CDR3 is 14 amino acids long. V lost 3 bases, J lost 1 base, and 5 bases stayed unmatched. Germline CDR1 and CDR2: DFQATT and SNEGSKA (reference sequence). The CDR3 sequence: CSASGTGGSYEQYF. The CDR3 nucleotides read TGCAGTGCTAGTGGAACAGGGGGGTCCTACGAGCAGTACTTC.

This chain uses TRBV2 with TRBJ2-1; TRBD1 matches at 8 bases. V gave up 9 bases and J gave up 1 base; unmatched junction bases: 5. The CDR3 length is 14 residues. Per germline, CDR1 SNHLY and CDR2 FYNNEI. Here the CDR3 reads CASNRGVSYNEQFF. Written as DNA, the CDR3 is TGTGCCAGTAACAGGGGGGTTTCCTACAATGAGCAGTTCTTC.

The CDR3 bases are TGTGCCAGCTCAACGATAGGGGGATACGAGCAGTACTTC. Protein: CASSTIGGYEQYF. The chain couples TRBV18 to TRBJ2-7; a possible D gene is TRBD1 (6 bases). The length of the CDR3 is 13 residues. V was shortened by 5 bases and J by 4 bases, with 12 bases between the two germline ends. In germline, CDR1 is KGHSH, CDR2 LQKENI.

V and J are TRBV7-3 and TRBJ2-3, with 13 bases lining up with TRBD2. CDR3 size: 21 residues. Germline V gene lookup returns CDR1 SGHTA and CDR2 FQGTGA. V shed 6 bases, J shed 0 bases, and the junction held 18 bases outside the gene matches. The CDR3 sequence is CASSRFARTSGGAPSTDTQYF. Written as DNA, the CDR3 is TGTGCCAGCAGTAGATTCGCAAGGACTAGCGGGGGAGCACCTAGCACAGATACGCAGTATTTT.

The chain recombines TRBV2 with TRBJ2-7; D remains ambiguous. V was cut by 5 bases and J by 4 bases, with 12 bases left in between. Germline V gene data show CDR1 as SNHLY and CDR2 as FYNNEI. The CDR3 has 13 residues. CDR3 loop: CASSNSMKYEQYF. Written as DNA, the CDR3 is TGTGCCAGCAGTAACAGTATGAAATACGAGCAGTACTTC.

This clone was seen a handful of times. The chain is built from TRBV7-2 and TRBJ1-2; no clear D gene. The CDR3 extends over 15 amino acids. Germline values: CDR1 SGHTA, CDR2 FQGNSA. V dropped 5 bases and J dropped 7 bases, with 20 bases sitting between them. The chain's CDR3 is CASSPLGPGPSGYTF. The CDR3 DNA reads TGTGCCAGCAGCCCCTTGGGCCCTGGCCCCTCTGGCTACACCTTC.

The chain is built from TRBV7-2 and TRBJ2-7; D is unclear. Germline assignment: CDR1 SGHTA and CDR2 FQGNSA. Trimming left V 0 bases short and J 4 bases short, with 10 bases between. This CDR3 has 14 amino acids. Written as DNA, the CDR3 is TGTGCCAGCAGCTTAGCTCTTTTACGGTACGAGCAGTACTTC. Its protein is CASSLALLRYEQYF.

V gene TRBV19 combines with J gene TRBJ2-3, with D unresolved. The V and J ends lost 6 bases and 0 bases respectively, with 10 bases between them. The CDR3 is 14 amino acids. The V gene's germline CDR1 is LNHDA and CDR2 SQIVND (reference sequence). The CDR3 sequence: CASSARASTDTQYF. The CDR3 DNA reads TGTGCCAGTAGCGCACGAGCTAGCACAGATACGCAGTATTTT.

This chain connects TRBV6-6 to TRBJ2-2, with TRBD1 matching 7 bases. There are 16 residues in the CDR3. The V and J ends lost 2 bases and 0 bases, in that order; junction bases with no gene match: 3. The V gene's germline CDR1 is MNHNY and CDR2 SVGAGI (reference sequence). The CDR3 loop is CASSYVGQPNTGELFF. CDR3 nucleotide sequence: TGTGCCAGCAGTTACGTGGGACAGCCGAACACCGGGGAGCTGTTTTTT.

In this sample, this clone turned up once. The chain carries TRBV11-2 and TRBJ2-3, with D possibly TRBD1 on 6 matching bases. Trimming cost V 6 bases and J 1 base, with 14 bases left between them. Germline V gene sequence: CDR1 SGHAT, CDR2 FQNNGV. This CDR3 is 15 amino acids long. The CDR3 sequence is CASRNQGSGTDTQYF. CDR3 DNA: TGTGCCAGCAGAAACCAGGGGTCGGGCACAGATACGCAGTATTTT.

The chain employs TRBV28 and TRBJ1-2; no clear D. The length of the CDR3 is 16 residues. The germline V and J ends were trimmed by 6 bases and 1 base, with 18 bases remaining between them. The germline gives CDR1 MDHEN, CDR2 SYDVKM. CDR3 amino acids: CASRGQRPGFNYGYTF. CDR3 DNA: TGTGCCAGCAGGGGTCAACGGCCAGGTTTTAACTATGGCTACACCTTC.

This rearrangement joins TRBV5-1 to TRBJ1-6, with no clear D. Germline V lookup: CDR1 SGHRS, CDR2 YFSETQ. This CDR3 is built from 17 residues. The V and J ends lost 4 bases and 2 bases respectively, with 16 bases between them. This CDR3 is CASSLITDSTYNSPLHF. CDR3 in DNA: TGCGCCAGCAGCCTTATAACAGATTCAACCTATAATTCACCCCTCCACTTT.

This chain connects TRBV18 to TRBJ1-2; 7 bases are shared with TRBD1. The CDR3 sequence is 15 residues long. V was clipped by 3 bases and J by 8 bases; unmatched bases: 12. Germline assignment: CDR1 KGHSH and CDR2 LQKENI. This chain's CDR3 is CASSPLVQGEGGYTF. The CDR3 coding sequence is TGTGCCAGCTCACCTCTCGTCCAGGGGGAAGGGGGCTACACCTTC.

The gene calls are TRBV19 and TRBJ2-7; D ambiguous. The CDR3 runs 14 residues. Germline CDR1 reads LNHDA; CDR2 reads SQIVND (reference sequence). Deletions cut 1 base from V and 5 bases from J, with 12 bases between. The CDR3 sequence is CASSIVNGWDEQYF. In nucleotides, the CDR3 is TGTGCCAGTAGTATAGTAAACGGGTGGGACGAGCAGTACTTC.

This clone was detected a few times. The chain is built from TRBV15 and TRBJ2-1; no firm D call. Trimming removed 2 bases from V and 8 bases from J, with 10 bases in between. The CDR3 consists of 13 residues. In germline, CDR1 is LNHNV, CDR2 YYDKDF (reference sequence). CDR3 protein: CATSRTPGDEQFF. CDR3 DNA: TGTGCCACCAGCAGAACGCCCGGAGATGAGCAGTTCTTC.

The rearrangement uses TRBV4-1 and TRBJ1-4, with D possibly matching TRBD1 (5 bases). The CDR3 extends over 18 amino acids. The germline V gene has CDR1 MGHRA and CDR2 YSYEKL. Trimming pared 1 base from V and 5 bases from J, leaving 20 bases between. The CDR3 protein is CASSQVAGGTSRNEKLFF. The DNA of the CDR3 is TGCGCCAGCAGCCAAGTGGCAGGAGGGACGTCAAGAAATGAAAAACTGTTTTTT.

The chain joins TRBV28 to TRBJ1-5; 9 positions match TRBD1. This CDR3 has 17 amino acids. The junction had 17 bases not matched to a gene; V was cut back by 5 bases and J by 9 bases. The germline gives CDR1 MDHEN, CDR2 SYDVKM. CDR3 nucleotide sequence: TGTGCCAGCAGTGAAAGCCGGGACAGGGTAGGGTCAGGGCCCCAGCATTTT. Its translation: CASSESRDRVGSGPQHF.

The chain has TRBV7-8 and TRBJ2-7, with 7 bases that match TRBD1. This CDR3 region has 14 residues. The germline gives CDR1 SGHVS, CDR2 FQNEAQ. The junction had 1 base not matched to a gene; V was cut back by 1 base and J by 1 base. CDR3 residues: CASSLGGQSYEQYF. In DNA form, the CDR3 reads TGTGCCAGCAGCTTAGGGGGACAGTCCTACGAGCAGTACTTC.

The gene calls are TRBV6-5 and TRBJ1-3, with D possibly TRBD1 on 6 matching bases. This CDR3 is built from 12 residues. Germline values: CDR1 MNHEY, CDR2 SVGAGI. Trimming removed 6 bases from V and 7 bases from J, with 10 bases in between. The CDR3 region is CASSSRGNTIYF. CDR3 nucleotides: TGTGCCAGCAGCTCGAGGGGGAACACCATATATTTT.

This chain joins TRBV6-5 and TRBJ1-2; 11 nucleotides line up with TRBD1. The J segment lost 6 bases and the V segment lost 4 bases, leaving 7 bases of the junction unmatched. CDR1 and CDR2 (germline): MNHEY, SVGAGI. The CDR3 has 15 amino acids. DNA for the CDR3: TGTGCCAGCAGTTCCTCGGGGACAGGGGGAAATGGCTACACCTTC. Its protein product is CASSSSGTGGNGYTF.

The rearrangement uses TRBV18 and TRBJ1-3; D gene ambiguous. In germline, CDR1 is KGHSH, CDR2 LQKENI. This CDR3 has 15 residues. V was pared by 6 bases and J by 1 base, with 13 bases between. This CDR3 is CASSTLGESGNTIYF. The CDR3 DNA follows: TGTGCCAGCTCTACCCTCGGGGAATCTGGAAACACCATATATTTT.

This chain joins TRBV7-3 and TRBJ2-3, with 8 bases lining up with TRBD2. The trim removed 4 bases at V and 5 bases at J, leaving 2 bases unmatched. This CDR3 has 13 amino acids. CDR1 is SGHTA, CDR2 FQGTGA, per germline. The CDR3 sequence: CASSYRGGDTQYF. The DNA of the CDR3 is TGTGCCAGCAGCTACCGGGGGGGAGATACGCAGTATTTT.